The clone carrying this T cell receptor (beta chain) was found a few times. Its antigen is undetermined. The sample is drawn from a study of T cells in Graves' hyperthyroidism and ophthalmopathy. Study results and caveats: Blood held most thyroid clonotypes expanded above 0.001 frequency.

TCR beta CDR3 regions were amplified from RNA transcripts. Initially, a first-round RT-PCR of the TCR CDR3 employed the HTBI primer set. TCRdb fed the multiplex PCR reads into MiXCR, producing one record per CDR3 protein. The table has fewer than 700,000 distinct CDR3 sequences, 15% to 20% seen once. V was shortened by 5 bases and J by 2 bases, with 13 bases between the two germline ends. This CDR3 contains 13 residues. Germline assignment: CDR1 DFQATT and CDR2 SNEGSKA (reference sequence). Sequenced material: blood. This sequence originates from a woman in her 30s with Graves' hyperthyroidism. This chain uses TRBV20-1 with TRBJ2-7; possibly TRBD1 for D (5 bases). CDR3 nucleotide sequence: TGCAGTGCTCACCAGGACACAACCTACGAGCAGTACTTC. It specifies CSAHQDTTYEQYF.